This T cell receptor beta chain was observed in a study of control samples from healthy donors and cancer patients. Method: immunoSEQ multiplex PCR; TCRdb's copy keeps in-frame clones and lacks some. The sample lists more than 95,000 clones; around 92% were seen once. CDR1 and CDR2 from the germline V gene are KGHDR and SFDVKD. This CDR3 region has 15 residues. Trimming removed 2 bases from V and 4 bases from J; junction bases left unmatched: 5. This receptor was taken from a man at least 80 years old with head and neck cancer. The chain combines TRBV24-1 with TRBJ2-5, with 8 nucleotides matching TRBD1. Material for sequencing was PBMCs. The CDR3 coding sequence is TGTGCCACCAGTGATTCCCAGGGGGCGGGAGAGACCCAGTACTTC. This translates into CATSDSQGAGETQYF.